The T cell receptor (beta chain) described here comes from a study of TIL therapy for anti-PD-1-resistant metastatic lung cancer. For the study at large: Median tumor PD-L1 proportion score was 5% to 7%. Whole-study results and caveats: This highly selected cohort may not generalize to typical lung cancer patients.

The immunoSEQ assay was v3. Survey-level samples got approximately 2 million read pairs; deep-level samples got roughly 4.5-6 million. Profiled with immunoSEQ multiplex PCR; TCRdb holds only in-frame clones, not every one. The data show more than 50,000 clones, roughly 84% seen once. A word on this clone: Its antigen is not identified.

Time point indicated: pre-treatment sample, taken before nivolumab and TIL therapy. CDR1 and CDR2 from the germline V gene are MNHEY and SMNVEV (reference sequence). V dropped 5 bases and J dropped 3; count of bases not matched to a gene: 10. CDR3 size: 16 residues. This clonotype originated in a person aged 25 to 80 with non-small cell lung cancer. Specimen: blood, collected at baseline. The chain is built from TRBV27 and TRBJ1-2; TRBD1 aligns across 9 bases. This CDR3 is CASSPHQWTGDYGYTF. CDR3 nucleotides: TGTGCCAGCAGTCCCCACCAATGGACAGGGGACTATGGCTACACCTTC.